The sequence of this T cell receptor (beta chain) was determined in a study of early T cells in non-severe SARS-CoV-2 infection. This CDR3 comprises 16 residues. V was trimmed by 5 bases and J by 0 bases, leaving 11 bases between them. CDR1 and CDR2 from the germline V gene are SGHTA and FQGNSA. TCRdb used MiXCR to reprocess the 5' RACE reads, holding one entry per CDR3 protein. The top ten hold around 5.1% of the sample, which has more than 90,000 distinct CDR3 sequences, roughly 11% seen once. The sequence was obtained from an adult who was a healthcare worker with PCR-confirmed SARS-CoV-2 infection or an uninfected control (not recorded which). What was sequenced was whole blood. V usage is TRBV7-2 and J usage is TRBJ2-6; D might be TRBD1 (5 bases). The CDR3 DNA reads TGTGCCAGCAGCCCTCAGGGAACCTCTGGGGCCAACGTCCTGACTTTC. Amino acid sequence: CASSPQGTSGANVLTF.